A single sample is the source of the 31 T cell receptor beta chains below, sequenced in a study of control samples from healthy donors and cancer patients. Using immunoSEQ multiplex PCR, the repertoire was profiled, and TCRdb retains in-frame clones only, with some absent. The sample has around 120,000 clones, more than 85% seen once; the top ten hold 7.8%. Material for sequencing was blood. These receptors were collected from a woman aged 18-29 years in good health.

This chain links TRBV20-1 with TRBJ2-7, with no clear D. This CDR3 comprises 14 residues. Deletions cut 3 bases from V and 1 base from J, with 13 bases between. The germline gives CDR1 DFQATT, CDR2 SNEGSKA (reference sequence). The CDR3 sequence: CSASPGLISYEQYF. In DNA, the CDR3 is TGCAGTGCTAGTCCAGGCTTAATTTCCTACGAGCAGTACTTC.

This chain links TRBV2 with TRBJ2-6; TRBD1 matches 8 bases. Germline V lookup: CDR1 SNHLY, CDR2 FYNNEI. The CDR3 has 12 amino acids. V trimming: 6 bases; J trimming: 13 bases; junction bases outside the gene matches: 5. CDR3 sequence (DNA): TGTGCCAGCAGCCGACAGGGGAGGGTCCTGACTTTC. Protein sequence: CASSRQGRVLTF.

The CDR3 sequence is CASSLDWETQYF. The CDR3 DNA is TGTGCCAGCAGTTTGGACTGGGAGACCCAGTACTTC. The rearrangement joins TRBV12-3 or TRBV12-4 to TRBJ2-5; tentative D call: TRBD2 (5 bases). The ends were cut back, 3 bases at V and 5 bases at J, with 7 bases in the middle. The length of the CDR3 is 12 residues.

V usage is TRBV3-1 (or the pseudogene TRBV3-2) and J usage is TRBJ2-5; 12 bases line up with TRBD2. Germline trimming cut 4 bases from V and 5 bases from J; bases unmatched to any gene: 2. Germline assignment: CDR1 LGHDT and CDR2 YNNKEL (reference sequence). This CDR3 has 14 amino acids. For the CDR3, the DNA is TGTGCCAGCAGCCCTAGCGGGAGGGTGGAGACCCAGTACTTC. Its translation: CASSPSGRVETQYF.

CDR3 region: CASSPLVYYGYTF. Written as DNA, the CDR3 is TGTGCCAGCAGCCCCCTGGTTTACTATGGCTACACCTTC. The chain uses TRBV7-9 and TRBJ1-2, with D unclear. The V end lost 5 bases, the J end lost 3 bases, and 10 bases lay between the germline ends. This CDR3 comprises 13 residues. Germline CDR1 SEHNR, CDR2 FQNEAQ (reference sequence).

The V gene is TRBV28, the J gene TRBJ2-7, with D perhaps matching TRBD1 (6 bases). Looked up from germline, CDR1 is MDHEN and CDR2 is SYDVKM. This CDR3 comprises 16 residues. V lost 2 bases and J lost 7, with 21 bases in between. The DNA of the CDR3 is TGTGCCAGCAGTTTACGTTTCGGGACACTCCCTAGGGAGCAGTACTTC. Translation gives CASSLRFGTLPREQYF.

J is TRBJ2-5 and V is TRBV4-2, with 13 bases lining up with TRBD2. Germline CDR1 and CDR2: LGHNA and YNFKEQ. The trim removed 4 bases at V and 2 bases at J, leaving 7 bases unmatched. This CDR3 contains 17 residues. The chain's CDR3 is CASSPVTSGGLQETQYF. Here the CDR3 DNA reads TGTGCCAGCAGCCCGGTGACTAGCGGGGGGTTACAAGAGACCCAGTACTTC.

This chain joins TRBV5-6 and TRBJ2-5; D gene unclear. From germline, CDR1 is SGHDT and CDR2 YYEEEE. V lost 0 bases and J 0 bases, leaving 9 bases between the germline ends. CDR3 length equals 15 residues. The CDR3 DNA sequence: TGTGCCAGCAGCTTGGTCATGCGGAACCAAGAGACCCAGTACTTC. Its translation is CASSLVMRNQETQYF.

The rearrangement uses TRBV7-2 and TRBJ2-7; D gene uncertain. V was shortened by 2 bases and J by 0 bases, with 8 bases between the two germline ends. This CDR3 comprises 14 residues. From germline, CDR1 is SGHTA and CDR2 FQGNSA. The CDR3 sequence is CASSLLRSSYEQYF. The CDR3 DNA reads TGTGCCAGCAGCTTACTCAGAAGCTCCTACGAGCAGTACTTC.

This chain joins TRBV28 and TRBJ2-3; D is ambiguous. V lost 6 bases and J lost 6, with 10 bases in between. This CDR3 has 12 residues. Germline values: CDR1 MDHEN, CDR2 SYDVKM. CDR3 sequence: CASSPLGDTQYF. Written as DNA, the CDR3 is TGTGCCAGCAGCCCCCTGGGGGATACGCAGTATTTT.

This chain uses TRBV20-1 with TRBJ2-2; the D is unclear. CDR1 is DFQATT and CDR2 is SNEGSKA in the germline V gene (reference sequence). The CDR3 has 12 amino acids. Trimming shortened V by 3 bases and J by 2 bases, and 4 bases separated the two germline ends. CDR3 region: CSASLNTGELFF. CDR3 nucleotide sequence: TGCAGTGCTAGTCTCAACACCGGGGAGCTGTTTTTT.

Worth noting for this clone: This specimen includes other DNA sequences encoding the same CDR3. The chain links TRBV15 to TRBJ2-7, with TRBD1 matching 7 bases. Germline CDR1 reads LNHNV; CDR2 reads YYDKDF (reference sequence). Germline trimming cut 3 bases from V and 3 bases from J; bases unmatched to any gene: 11. The CDR3 runs 16 residues. This CDR3 reads CATSRESPGQYYEQYF. The CDR3 DNA reads as TGTGCCACCAGCAGGGAGAGCCCGGGACAGTACTACGAGCAGTACTTC.

The V call is TRBV7-8, the J call TRBJ2-3; D is uncertain. Germline V gene data show CDR1 as SGHVS and CDR2 as FQNEAQ. V lost 3 bases, J lost 1 base, and 8 bases lay in between. The CDR3 length is 14 residues. This chain's CDR3 is CASSLKLGTDTQYF. CDR3 DNA: TGTGCCAGCAGCTTGAAGCTGGGCACAGATACGCAGTATTTT.

The chain combines TRBV19 with TRBJ1-5; the D is unclear. Deletions cut 0 bases from V and 9 bases from J, with 9 bases between. From germline, CDR1 is LNHDA and CDR2 SQIVND (reference sequence). The CDR3 is 13 residues long. The DNA for the CDR3 is TGTGCCAGTAGTATAGATCCGGACCTGCCCCAGCATTTT. Protein sequence: CASSIDPDLPQHF.

The chain joins TRBV4-2 to TRBJ2-1; D could derive from TRBD1 or TRBD2 (5 bases each). The germline V gene encodes CDR1 LGHNA and CDR2 YNFKEQ. With 2 bases removed from V and 7 bases from J, the gap between germline ends came to 15 bases. The CDR3 totals 15 residues. The CDR3 sequence is CASSQPGAGENEQFF. The CDR3 DNA reads TGTGCCAGCAGCCAACCCGGGGCCGGGGAGAATGAGCAGTTCTTC.

This chain links TRBV14 with TRBJ1-5, with D tentatively TRBD1 (6 bases). CDR1 is SGHDN, CDR2 FVKESK, per germline. Trimming removed 6 bases from V and 4 bases from J, with 22 bases in between. CDR3 length equals 17 residues. DNA for the CDR3: TGTGCCAGCAGACCCCGACAGGAACAGCGCTTGAATCAGCCCCAGCATTTT. The encoded protein is CASRPRQEQRLNQPQHF. Together with reference TRBV14 and TRBJ1-5, the CDR3 gives the full variable domain: EAGVTQFPSHSVIEKGQTVTLRCDPISGHDNLYWYRRVMGKEIKFLLHFVKESKQDESGMPNNRFLAERTGGTYSTLKVQPAELEDSGVYFCASRPRQEQRLNQPQHFGDGTRLSIL.

V gene TRBV29-1 combines with J gene TRBJ2-3; TRBD1 matches at 8 bases. V dropped 3 bases and J dropped 2; count of bases not matched to a gene: 4. Germline assignment: CDR1 SQVTM and CDR2 ANQGSEA. This CDR3 has 14 amino acids. The chain's CDR3 is CSVEQQGDTDTQYF. The CDR3 bases are TGCAGCGTTGAGCAACAGGGGGACACAGATACGCAGTATTTT.

The count of this clone is one. The rearrangement links TRBV24-1 to TRBJ1-4; D may be TRBD1 (5 bases). Germline CDR1 reads KGHDR; CDR2 reads SFDVKD. V was pared by 3 bases and J by 4 bases, with 17 bases between. This CDR3 comprises 17 residues. The DNA of the CDR3 is TGTGCCACCAGTGATCCCGGGGCTGAGACAAGTAATGAAAAACTGTTTTTT. This gives the protein CATSDPGAETSNEKLFF.

The gene calls are TRBV3-1 (or the pseudogene TRBV3-2) and TRBJ1-1; no clear D. Trimming took off 4 bases at V and 4 bases at J, with 7 bases between the two ends. The CDR3 consists of 12 residues. Per germline, CDR1 LGHDT and CDR2 YNNKEL (reference sequence). The CDR3 DNA reads as TGTGCCAGCAGCCCTTACGGCACTGAAGCTTTCTTT. Amino acid sequence: CASSPYGTEAFF.

The chain recombines TRBV7-3 with TRBJ2-3; TRBD2 matches 14 bases. This CDR3 is 17 amino acids long. The ends lost 4 bases at V and 4 bases at J; junction bases unmatched: 7. The V gene's germline CDR1 is SGHTA and CDR2 FQGTGA. Here the CDR3 DNA reads TGTGCCAGCAGCTCCGGGACTAGCGGGAGAGGGTCAGATACGCAGTATTTT. Its translation: CASSSGTSGRGSDTQYF.

The chain uses TRBV4-2 and TRBJ2-1; D is possibly TRBD1 (6 bases). Germline V gene lookup returns CDR1 LGHNA and CDR2 YNFKEQ. The CDR3 sequence is 17 residues long. Deletions cut 0 bases from V and 3 bases from J, with 15 bases between. CDR3 protein: CASSQDLWGQHYNEQFF. The CDR3 coding sequence is TGTGCCAGCAGCCAAGATTTATGGGGACAACACTACAATGAGCAGTTCTTC.

This clone was seen once. The chain joins TRBV6-6 to TRBJ1-3; D perhaps matches TRBD1 (5 bases). Germline loops: CDR1 MNHNY, CDR2 SVGAGI (reference sequence). The CDR3 is 16 amino acids. The ends were cut back, 6 bases at V and 0 bases at J, with 15 bases in the middle. In nucleotides, the CDR3 is TGTGCCAGCAGGCAAAGGGGACTGGACTCTGGAAACACCATATATTTT. It is translated as CASRQRGLDSGNTIYF.

The gene calls are TRBV5-5 and TRBJ2-3; 8 bases fit TRBD1. CDR1 is SGHKS, CDR2 YYEKEE, per germline (reference sequence). V was clipped by 4 bases and J by 8 bases; unmatched bases: 6. This CDR3 has 13 amino acids. CDR3 protein: CASSPTGGGTQYF. CDR3 bases: TGTGCCAGCAGCCCTACAGGGGGTGGTACGCAGTATTTT.

The chain combines TRBV9 with TRBJ2-3; 7 nucleotides line up with TRBD1. V shed 0 bases, J shed 4 bases, and the junction held 2 bases outside the gene matches. The CDR3 sequence is 14 residues long. Germline values: CDR1 SGDLS, CDR2 YYNGEE. The CDR3 loop is CASSVAQGPDTQYF. For the CDR3, the DNA is TGTGCCAGCAGCGTAGCACAGGGGCCAGATACGCAGTATTTT.

V gene TRBV25-1 combines with J gene TRBJ1-1, with 7 bases lining up with TRBD1. Germline CDR1 reads MGHDK; CDR2 reads SYGVNS. With V trimmed by 2 bases and J by 1 base, 7 bases remained unmatched. There are 16 residues in the CDR3. DNA for the CDR3: TGTGCCAGCAGTGAAGTTGGGGGACAGACGAACACTGAAGCTTTCTTT. Encoded protein: CASSEVGGQTNTEAFF.

The gene calls are TRBV10-1 and TRBJ2-7; the D gene is possibly TRBD2 (5 bases). Germline V CDR1 and CDR2: WNHNN, SYGVQD (reference sequence). The CDR3 length is 13 residues. V was cut by 3 bases and J by 6 bases, with 12 bases left in between. The DNA for the CDR3 is TGCGCCAGCAGTGATCCGGGGATGGTCGAGCAGTACTTC. This gives the protein CASSDPGMVEQYF.

This clone was counted between two and nine times. The chain employs TRBV7-2 and TRBJ1-1; 11 bases map to TRBD1. The CDR3 has 14 residues. CDR1 SGHTA and CDR2 FQGNSA come from the germline V gene. J lost 4 bases, V lost 5 bases, and 3 bases had no gene match. Written as DNA, the CDR3 is TGTGCCAGCAGCCGGGACAGGGGGGGCACTGAAGCTTTCTTT. Its translation: CASSRDRGGTEAFF.

This clone appeared a single time. The chain recombines TRBV4-3 with TRBJ2-1; D not certain. The germline gives CDR1 LGHNA, CDR2 YSLEER. This CDR3 comprises 16 residues. V was clipped by 4 bases and J by 0 bases, with 13 bases between them. The CDR3 DNA reads as TGCGCCAGCAGCCGAAAGACCTCGAGCTCCTACAATGAGCAGTTCTTC. Translating gives CASSRKTSSSYNEQFF.

V is TRBV24-1 and J is TRBJ2-4; TRBD2 agrees at 7 bases. Losses at the gene ends were 5 bases for V and 5 bases for J; bases not matched to a gene: 11. The CDR3 length is 16 residues. The germline V gene has CDR1 KGHDR and CDR2 SFDVKD. CDR3 loop: CATSGVGREGQNIQYF. CDR3 DNA: TGTGCCACCAGTGGGGTAGGAAGGGAGGGACAAAACATTCAGTACTTC.

The chain is built from TRBV20-1 and TRBJ1-2; D may be TRBD1 (5 bases). Germline-derived CDR1 and CDR2 are DFQATT and SNEGSKA (reference sequence). V lost 3 bases to trimming and J lost 0 bases, with 11 bases between them. This CDR3 has 14 amino acids. The DNA for the CDR3 is TGCAGTGCTAGTGGGGACGGAGCTAACTATGGCTACACCTTC. It specifies CSASGDGANYGYTF.

CDR3 bases: TGTGCCAGCAGCGTAGGTCTCCGAGCGGCCCCAAGTGGCTACACCTTC. Translation gives CASSVGLRAAPSGYTF. The V call is TRBV9, the J call TRBJ1-2; D gene unclear. Germline CDR1 SGDLS, CDR2 YYNGEE. The CDR3 consists of 16 residues. The V and J ends lost 0 bases and 7 bases respectively, with 19 bases between them.